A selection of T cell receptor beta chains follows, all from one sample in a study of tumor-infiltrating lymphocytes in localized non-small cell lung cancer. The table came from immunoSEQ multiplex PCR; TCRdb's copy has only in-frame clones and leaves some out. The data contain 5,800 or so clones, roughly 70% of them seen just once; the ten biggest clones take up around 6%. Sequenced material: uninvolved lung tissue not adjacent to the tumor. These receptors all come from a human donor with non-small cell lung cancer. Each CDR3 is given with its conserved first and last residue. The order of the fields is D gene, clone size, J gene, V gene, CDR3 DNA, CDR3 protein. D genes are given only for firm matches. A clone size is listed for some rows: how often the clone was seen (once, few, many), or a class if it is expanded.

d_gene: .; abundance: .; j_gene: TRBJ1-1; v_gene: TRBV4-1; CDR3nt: TGCGCCAGCAGCCAAGAGATAGGCACGAACACTGAAGCTTTCTTT; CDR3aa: CASSQEIGTNTEAFF
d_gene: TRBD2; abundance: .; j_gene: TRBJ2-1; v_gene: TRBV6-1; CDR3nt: TGTGCCAGCAGGGCCCGGACTAGCGAATGGAATGAGCAGTTCTTC; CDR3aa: CASRARTSEWNEQFF
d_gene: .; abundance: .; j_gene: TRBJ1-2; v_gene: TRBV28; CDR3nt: TGTGCCAGCAGTTCCTCGGGAGACGGCTCTAACTATGGCTACACCTTC; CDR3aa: CASSSSGDGSNYGYTF
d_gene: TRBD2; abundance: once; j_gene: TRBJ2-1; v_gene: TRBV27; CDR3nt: TGTGCCAGCAGTTTAACCGGACTAGCGGGAGCCCACAATGAGCAGTTCTTC; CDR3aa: CASSLTGLAGAHNEQFF
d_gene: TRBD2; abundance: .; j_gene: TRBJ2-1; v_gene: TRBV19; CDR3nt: TGTGCCAGTAGTACCAGCGGGAGAGGCTACAATGAGCAGTTCTTC; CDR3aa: CASSTSGRGYNEQFF
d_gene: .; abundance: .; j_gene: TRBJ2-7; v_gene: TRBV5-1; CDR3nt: TGCGCCAGCAGCTTGGACCGAGGGAGCACCTACGAGCAGTACTTC; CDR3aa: CASSLDRGSTYEQYF
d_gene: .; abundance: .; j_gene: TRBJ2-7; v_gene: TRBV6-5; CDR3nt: TGTGCCAGCAGAATCGGACTGAGCTCCTACGAGCAGTACTTC; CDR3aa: CASRIGLSSYEQYF
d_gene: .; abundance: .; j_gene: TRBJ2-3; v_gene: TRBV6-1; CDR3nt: TGTGCCAGCAGTCTATTCTCTAGCACAGATACGCAGTATTTT; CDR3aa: CASSLFSSTDTQYF
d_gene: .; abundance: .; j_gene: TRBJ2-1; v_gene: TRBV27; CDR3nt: TGTGCCAGCAGTTTGGAGCCGTACAATGAGCAGTTCTTC; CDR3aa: CASSLEPYNEQFF
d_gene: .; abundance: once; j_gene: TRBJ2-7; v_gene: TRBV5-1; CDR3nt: TGCGCCAGCAGTCGTGAAAAGGGTTACGAGCAGTACTTC; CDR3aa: CASSREKGYEQYF
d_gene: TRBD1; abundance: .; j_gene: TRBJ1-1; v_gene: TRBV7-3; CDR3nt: TGTGCCAGCAGCTCAGGGGGGCAGGCCAACACTGAAGCTTTCTTT; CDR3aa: CASSSGGQANTEAFF
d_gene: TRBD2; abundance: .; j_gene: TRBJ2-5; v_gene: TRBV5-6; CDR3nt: TGTGCCAGCAGCTTGAGGGGGACCGGGACTAGCGGAGAGGGAGAGACCCAGTACTTC; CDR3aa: CASSLRGTGTSGEGETQYF
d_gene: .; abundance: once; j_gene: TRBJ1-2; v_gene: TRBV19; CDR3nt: TGTGCCAGCGCGGAGGGTTGGGGCTATGGCTACACCTTC; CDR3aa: CASAEGWGYGYTF
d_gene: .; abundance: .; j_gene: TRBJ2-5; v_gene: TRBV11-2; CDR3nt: TGTGCCAGCAGCTTAGGAGCGGGCCAAGAGACCCAGTACTTC; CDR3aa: CASSLGAGQETQYF
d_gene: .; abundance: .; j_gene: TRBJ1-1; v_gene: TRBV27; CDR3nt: TGTGCCAGCAGTTCAACAGGTTATAACACTGAAGCTTTCTTT; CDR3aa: CASSSTGYNTEAFF
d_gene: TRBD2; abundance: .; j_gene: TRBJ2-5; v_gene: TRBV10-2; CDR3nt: TGCGCCAGCAGTGTTCAGGGACTAGCGATAGAGACCCAGTACTTC; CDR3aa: CASSVQGLAIETQYF
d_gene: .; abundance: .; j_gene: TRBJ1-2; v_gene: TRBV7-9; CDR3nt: TGTGCCAGCAGCTTAGATCGCAGGGAGGGGTATGGCTACACCTTC; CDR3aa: CASSLDRREGYGYTF
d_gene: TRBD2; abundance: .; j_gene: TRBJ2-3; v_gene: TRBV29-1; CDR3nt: TGCAGCGTTGAACCAGCGGGGACCACAGATACGCAGTATTTT; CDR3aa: CSVEPAGTTDTQYF
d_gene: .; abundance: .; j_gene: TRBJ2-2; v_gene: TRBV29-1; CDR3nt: TGCAGCGTTGAAGCGGGGTGGGCGGGCGGTACCGGGGAGCTGTTTTTT; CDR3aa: CSVEAGWAGGTGELFF
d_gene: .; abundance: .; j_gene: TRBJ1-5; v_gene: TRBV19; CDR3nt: TGTGCCAGTAACCCCCTCGGGGGTAGCAATCAGCCCCAGCATTTT; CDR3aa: CASNPLGGSNQPQHF